The clone carrying this T cell receptor beta chain has more than one count but fewer than ten. The antigen is unknown. The sample is drawn from a study of post-analysis software for immune sequencing data. Study-wide results and limits: Under the F measure, samples that were prepared in one batch clustered strongly together. Relative to controls, patients had five TRBV segments at higher frequency, with TRBV5-6, TRBV5-1 and TRBV20-1 among these.

Germline trimming cut 6 bases from V and 13 bases from J; bases unmatched to any gene: 15. This CDR3 is 14 amino acids long. Looked up from germline, CDR1 is MNHEY and CDR2 is SVGAGI. Included in the TCR beta cDNA libraries were unique molecular identifiers. TCRdb recomputed calls from the PCR reads with MiXCR, one row per CDR3 protein. The table includes about 180,000 distinct CDR3 sequences, around 28% detected once. This sequence originates from a girl aged 5-17 years with multiple sclerosis. Material: blood. The rearrangement joins TRBV6-5 to TRBJ2-4; 7 bases line up with TRBD2. CDR3 sequence (DNA): TGTGCCAGCAGATCCGTAGCGGACCGGGGGGAGCAGTACTTC. Its protein product is CASRSVADRGEQYF.